The entry below gives a single TCR beta chain sequence along with its context. The target of this receptor is not known. Base qualities are not at hand, and no much larger clone is one base apart. V is reduced by 2 bases and J by 5 bases, leaving a spacing of 10 bases between them. The germline V gene encodes CDR1 MNHEY and CDR2 SVGAGI. The CDR3 sequence holds 15 residues, the cysteine and phenylalanine included. Solely the CDR3 DNA is kept, with 45 bases framed from the first base. This entry is derived from a study of blood T cells in healthy people across ages (dated by TCRdb to between 2015 and 2016). Broadly, across the study: In model experiments, roughly one uniquely barcoded TCR beta cDNA molecule per two T cells was captured by template switching. Age-related changes in TCR beta repertoire diversity were measured in the study by deep sequencing normalized with unique cDNA molecular identifiers. The donors were divided into four age groups: young (average approximately 15 years), middle-aged (approximately 41), aged (about 60) and long-lived (nearly 85). To avoid experimental bias, donors of different ages were randomly spread across the sequencing lanes. Two additional independent replicas of 1 million unique cDNA reads from the same blood draw were analyzed for two donors (one aged 18 to 29 and one aged 80 or older).

Library preparation employed 5' RACE. Sequencing was performed on an Illumina HiSeq 2500. A second PCR of 7 to 11 cycles was performed with a sample-barcoded 5' primer and a J-beta primer mix. A unique molecular identifier was introduced onto each TCR beta cDNA molecule by a template-switch 5' adaptor carrying 12 random nucleotides. Each sample yielded at least 2.5 million CDR3-containing paired-end reads. First-strand cDNA synthesis was performed from all RNA using the Mint cDNA synthesis kit, with priming by a TRBC-specific oligonucleotide. After uracil-DNA glycosylase treatment, a first 18-cycle PCR used universal primers M1SS and BC2_uni_R on all cDNA. On the study's bioinformatics: Each sample was normalized by randomly selecting 1 million high-quality reads, each carrying a distinct molecular identifier. Reads with shared molecular identifiers were discarded instead of being binned into consensus sequences. MiTCR, run with a Q25 quality threshold and the strictest error-elimination algorithm, handled CDR3 identification, clonotype clustering and error correction. A nonparametric unseen species model using Euler transformation provided a lower-bound estimate of total TCR beta diversity. Using fastp at Q25 and MiXCR, TCRdb reprocessed the public reads and kept productive beta chains. One record per CDR3 amino acid sequence lists the most common genes and DNA. TCRdb assigned the V and J calls; the authors' analysis was not used. The sample includes 2 million or so distinct CDR3 sequences, with 49% observed a single time. Clones ranked in the top ten supply roughly 2.1% of the sample.

Donors were 39 systemically healthy Caucasian individuals from Russia aged roughly 6 to 90 years. Roughly 9.5 milliliters of peripheral blood were drawn from each donor into EDTA-treated Vacutainer tubes. Ficoll-Paque density-gradient centrifugation was used to isolate PBMCs, with at least 7 million per sample. Total RNA was extracted from PBMCs with Trizol reagent, with at least 6 micrograms obtained per sample. For every donor, flow cytometry on a PBMC aliquot measured the percentage of naive CD45RAhigh/CD27high T cells. Overall results and qualifications from the work: Because profiling used bulk unsorted PBMCs, naive and antigen-experienced compartments could not be compared conclusively. As age increased, observed TCR beta diversity per million T cells dropped in a roughly linear way, and a significant reduction was already evident by age about 40. Total diversity estimates from one million sequenced T cells were considered lower bounds and underestimates. Donor CMV infection status was unknown, potentially confounding age-related changes in expanded clonotypes. A strong correlation was found between observed TCR beta diversity and the percentage of naive T cells measured by flow cytometry. Compared with the aged group, more naive CD4+ T cells, fewer expanded clones and increased TCR diversity were shown by the long-lived group, suggesting age selection.

The sample taken for sequencing was blood. The sequence came from a middle-aged woman in good health. The chain links TRBV6-5 with TRBJ1-6; the D gene identity is not certain. The DNA is TGTGCCAGCAGTTACGTTTCAGTAGATAATTCACCCCTCCACTTT. This translates into CASSYVSVDNSPLHF.